Detailed here is one T cell receptor (beta chain). This sample was taken from a study of T cell repertoires in cytomegalovirus infection. The CDR3 consists of 12 residues. Trimming stripped 5 bases from V and 7 bases from J, with 14 bases between. Germline lookup yields CDR1 SQVTM and CDR2 ANQGSEA. TCRdb recomputed calls from the reads with MiXCR, one row per CDR3 protein. The table includes under 800,000 distinct CDR3 sequences, approximately 25% detected once. Sample: CD8+ T cells from PBMCs. This TCR came from a human donor in good health (CMV status not recorded). Some clones in this sample may be carry-over from other donors' samples. V is TRBV29-1 and J is TRBJ1-2; D might be TRBD1 (5 bases). The CDR3 bases are TGCAGCGTTAAAGGAGGGGACTCTGGCTACACCTTC. Protein: CSVKGGDSGYTF. Full variable domain (remainder filled in from reference TRBV29-1 and TRBJ1-2): SAVISQKPSRDICQRGTSLTIQCQVDSQVTMMFWYRQQPGQSLTLIATANQGSEATYESGFVIDKFPISRPNLTFSTLTVSNMSPEDSSIYLCSVKGGDSGYTFGSGTRLTVV.